These T cell receptor beta chains were read from a single sample in a study of blood T cells in healthy people across ages. Each CDR3 protein gets one entry after TCRdb re-called the 5' RACE reads with MiXCR. The table shows about 1.5 million distinct CDR3 sequences, with about 42% occurring only once. Sequencing was done on a sample of blood. The source of these receptors is a woman younger than 35 in good health. Each CDR3 is given with its conserved first and last residue. The D gene is left open where the match is weak. The size field is filled for only some rows; it gives once, few, many or a size class.

j_call v_call clone_size d_call cdr3_length cdr3_nt cdr3_aa
TRBJ1-2 TRBV12-3/TRBV12-4 few TRBD1 15 TGTGCCAGCAGTCCCGGAGCAGGGGGGGTCTATGGCTACACCTTC CASSPGAGGVYGYTF
TRBJ2-2 TRBV25-1 NA NA 15 TGTGCCAGCATTCCACCGGGACTTTACACCGGGGAGCTGTTTTTT CASIPPGLYTGELFF
TRBJ1-6 TRBV27 NA NA 13 TGTGCCAGCAGTTTAAGGGTCGTTCAACCCCTCCACTTT CASSLRVVQPLHF
TRBJ2-3 TRBV7-2 few NA 16 TGTGCCAGCAGCTTAGACCCCGGACTCCGAGGGGGTACGCAGTATTTT CASSLDPGLRGGTQYF
TRBJ1-1 TRBV20-1 NA NA 14 TGCAGTGCTAGAAGTGGGACCCCGGGCACTGAAGCTTTCTTT CSARSGTPGTEAFF
TRBJ2-7 TRBV12-3/TRBV12-4 NA NA 15 TGTGCCAGCAGTTCGCCGGGTAGGGGTTTCTACGAGCAGTACTTC CASSSPGRGFYEQYF
TRBJ2-1 TRBV20-1 NA NA 15 TGCAGTACTGTCCCTCGAGGACAGTACTACAATGAGCAGTTCTTC CSTVPRGQYYNEQFF
TRBJ2-5 TRBV6-5 NA TRBD2 19 TGTGCCAGCAGTTCACAACCCGGGACTAGCGGGATCAGACAAGAGACCCAGTACTTC CASSSQPGTSGIRQETQYF
TRBJ2-5 TRBV5-1 few NA 14 TGCGCCAGCAGCTTTTACGGGAGAGGGGAGACCCAGTACTTC CASSFYGRGETQYF
TRBJ2-5 TRBV7-2 NA TRBD2 17 TGTGCCAGCAGCTCCCAACTAGCGGGGGGAGCCGATGAGACCCAGTACTTC CASSSQLAGGADETQYF
TRBJ1-1 TRBV27 NA TRBD1 17 TGTGCCAGCATCCAAGAGGGACAGGGGAGAGGGGACACTGAAGCTTTCTTT CASIQEGQGRGDTEAFF
TRBJ2-5 TRBV25-1 NA NA 15 TGTGCCAGCAGTTTACCGTTCGAGTACCAAGAGACCCAGTACTTC CASSLPFEYQETQYF
TRBJ2-1 TRBV28 NA TRBD2 15 TGTGCCAGCACGTCTCGGACTAGCGGCTACAATGAGCAGTTCTTC CASTSRTSGYNEQFF
TRBJ1-4 TRBV4-3 once NA 15 TGCGCCAGCAGCTCAAGCCCACAGTATAATGAAAAACTGTTTTTT CASSSSPQYNEKLFF
TRBJ2-1 TRBV6-4 few TRBD1 16 TGTGCCAGCAGTGACTCGGACAGGGGGGCCGTTAATGAGCAGTTCTTC CASSDSDRGAVNEQFF
TRBJ1-3 TRBV12-3/TRBV12-4 NA NA 14 TGTGCCAGCAGTTTTGAGAGAGCTGGAAACACCATATATTTT CASSFERAGNTIYF
TRBJ1-1 TRBV18 NA NA 14 TGTGCCAGCTCACCACCGTACCTTCGGGCTGAAGCTTTCTTT CASSPPYLRAEAFF
TRBJ2-3 TRBV29-1 once NA 16 TGCAGCGTTGAAGATCTTCGACTAGTTGAATACGGTACGCAGTATTTT CSVEDLRLVEYGTQYF
TRBJ2-1 TRBV15 few NA 13 TGTGCCACCAGCAGAGAGAGTTACAATGAGCAGTTCTTC CATSRESYNEQFF
TRBJ1-5 TRBV7-9 few NA 11 TGTGCCAGCAGCGGGCTGGGGCCCCAGCATTTT CASSGLGPQHF
TRBJ2-1 TRBV27 NA NA 13 TGTGCCAGCAGTGTATCTGGGGTTTATGAGCAGTTCTTC CASSVSGVYEQFF
TRBJ2-3 TRBV6-5 NA TRBD1 15 TGTGTCAGCAGTTCCCAGGGGGCGGGGACAGATACGCAGTATTTT CVSSSQGAGTDTQYF
TRBJ2-4 TRBV23-1 few TRBD2 13 TGCGCCAGCAGTCGAGTAGCGGGAGAGGAGCAGTACTTC CASSRVAGEEQYF
TRBJ2-1 TRBV5-1 NA NA 13 TGCGCCAGCAGCTCGCCGGGTAGGATTGAGCAGTTCTTC CASSSPGRIEQFF
TRBJ2-1 TRBV5-1 NA NA 13 TGCGCCAGCAGCGGGGCCGTAAACAATGAGCAGTTCTTC CASSGAVNNEQFF
TRBJ2-7 TRBV12-3/TRBV12-4 few NA 12 TGTGCCAGCAGCTCGACCTTGGAGGAGCAGTACTTC CASSSTLEEQYF
TRBJ2-1 TRBV13 few TRBD2 13 TGTGCCACAGGACTAGCGGGGTGGAATGAGCAGTTCTTC CATGLAGWNEQFF
TRBJ2-1 TRBV20-1 NA NA 15 TGCAGTGCTAGAGATCCCCAGCGGCTCTACAATGAGCAGTTCTTC CSARDPQRLYNEQFF
TRBJ2-7 TRBV7-9 once TRBD2 17 TGTGCCAGCAGCTTAGGACCCAAGCCCAGCGGGGCCTACGAGCAGTACTTC CASSLGPKPSGAYEQYF
TRBJ2-1 TRBV12-1 few NA 15 TGTGCCAGCAGCTTTAAGGAGGGCCGCTACAATGAGCAGTTCTTC CASSFKEGRYNEQFF
TRBJ1-2 TRBV12-3/TRBV12-4 NA NA 16 TGTGCCAGCAGTTTACTTTCGGGACCGGGCAACTATGGCTACACCTTC CASSLLSGPGNYGYTF
TRBJ2-7 TRBV6-5 few NA 15 TGTGCCAGCAGGAGAATGACAATAAGCTCCTACGAGCAGTACTTC CASRRMTISSYEQYF
TRBJ1-2 TRBV29-1 few NA 14 TGCAGCGTTAGCCCGTTGGGGGGGACCTATGGCTACACCTTC CSVSPLGGTYGYTF
TRBJ2-7 TRBV6-5 NA TRBD2 16 TGTGCCAGCAGTCCCGGACTAGCGGGATATTTCTACGAGCAGTACTTC CASSPGLAGYFYEQYF
TRBJ1-2 TRBV29-1 NA NA 13 TGCAGCGTTGGAGAGGGGGGAGGCTATGGCTACACCTTC CSVGEGGGYGYTF
TRBJ1-1 TRBV7-6 few TRBD1 17 TGTGCCAGCAGCTTAGGTGTTGGGACAGGGGGAGCAACTGAAGCTTTCTTT CASSLGVGTGGATEAFF